This T cell receptor beta chain was recorded in a study of blood T cells in healthy people across ages (dated by TCRdb to the mid-2010s). Describing the broader study: In model experiments, roughly one uniquely barcoded TCR beta cDNA molecule per two T cells was captured by template switching. Using deep sequencing normalized with unique cDNA molecular identifiers, the study measured how TCR beta repertoire diversity changes with age. The donors were divided into four age groups: young (average approximately 16 years), middle-aged (almost 40), aged (approximately 62) and long-lived (about 90). Donors of different ages were randomly distributed across sequencing lanes to avoid experimental bias. For two donors (one aged 18 to 29 and one aged 80 or older), the study analyzed two additional independent replicas of 1 million unique cDNA reads from the same blood draw. Results and caveats for the whole study, not just this receptor: The CMV infection status of donors was not known, potentially confounding age-related changes in expanded clonotypes. Total diversity estimates from one million sequenced T cells were considered lower bounds and underestimates. Observed TCR beta diversity correlated strongly with the percentage of naive T cells measured by flow cytometry. As age increased, observed TCR beta diversity per million T cells dropped in a roughly linear way, and a significant reduction was already evident by age 40. Compared with the aged group, the long-lived group had more naive CD4+ T cells, fewer expanded clones and increased TCR diversity, a pattern suggesting age selection. Since profiling was done on bulk unsorted PBMCs, naive and antigen-experienced compartments could not be conclusively compared.

Systemically healthy Caucasian individuals from Russia, about 38 in total and aged about 6 to 100 years, were included as donors. Roughly 9.5 milliliters of peripheral blood were drawn from each donor into EDTA-treated Vacutainer tubes. Ficoll-Paque density-gradient centrifugation was used to isolate PBMCs, with at least 6 million per sample. Trizol reagent was used to extract total RNA from the PBMCs, yielding at least 6 micrograms per sample. For every donor, flow cytometry on a PBMC aliquot measured the percentage of naive CD45RAhigh/CD27high T cells. Library method: 5' RACE. A second PCR of about 7 to 12 cycles was run with a J-beta primer mix and a sample-barcoded 5' primer. A unique molecular identifier was introduced onto each TCR beta cDNA molecule by a template-switch 5' adaptor carrying 12 random nucleotides. Each sample yielded at least 2.5 million CDR3-containing paired-end reads. All of the RNA was converted into first-strand cDNA using the Mint cDNA synthesis kit, with a TRBC-specific oligonucleotide serving as the primer. Following uracil-DNA glycosylase treatment, a first 18-cycle PCR with universal primers M1SS and BC2_uni_R was performed on all cDNA. The original pipeline was this. For normalization, 1 million high-quality reads, each with a distinct molecular identifier, were randomly selected from each sample. Instead of being binned into consensus sequences, reads that shared molecular identifiers were thrown out. MiTCR, with a Q25 quality threshold and the strictest error-elimination algorithm, was used for CDR3 identification, clonotype clustering and error correction. A nonparametric unseen species model with Euler transformation was used to estimate lower-bound total TCR beta diversity. The public reads were reanalyzed by TCRdb: fastp trimming at Q25, MiXCR alignment, in-frame beta chains only. Rows are unified per CDR3 protein, each entry keeping the most common DNA and genes. The authors' filters were not applied to this entry. The sample table contains 1,800,000 or so distinct CDR3 sequences; only one count was recorded for roughly 43% of them. About 23% of the sample goes to the ten largest clones.

From the germline V gene (reference sequence), CDR1 is DFQATT and CDR2 is SNEGSKA. The CDR3 starts with the cysteine, ends with the phenylalanine, and has 15 residues. Kept here is only the CDR3 DNA, which spans 45 bases and is read in frame from base 1. Trimmed from V: 5 bases; trimmed from J: 2 bases; junction bases lacking a gene match: 6. This clonotype was detected a few times. Its specific antigen is unknown. No much larger clonotype is one base removed from it; base qualities were not supplied. This TCR was sampled from a human donor in good health. The sequence is built from TRBV20-1 and TRBJ2-1, with 10 central nucleotides matching TRBD2. The sequenced sample consisted of blood. The CDR3 protein: CSAAEGTSAYNEQFF. The DNA sequence is given as TGCAGTGCTGCGGAAGGGACTAGCGCCTACAATGAGCAGTTCTTC.